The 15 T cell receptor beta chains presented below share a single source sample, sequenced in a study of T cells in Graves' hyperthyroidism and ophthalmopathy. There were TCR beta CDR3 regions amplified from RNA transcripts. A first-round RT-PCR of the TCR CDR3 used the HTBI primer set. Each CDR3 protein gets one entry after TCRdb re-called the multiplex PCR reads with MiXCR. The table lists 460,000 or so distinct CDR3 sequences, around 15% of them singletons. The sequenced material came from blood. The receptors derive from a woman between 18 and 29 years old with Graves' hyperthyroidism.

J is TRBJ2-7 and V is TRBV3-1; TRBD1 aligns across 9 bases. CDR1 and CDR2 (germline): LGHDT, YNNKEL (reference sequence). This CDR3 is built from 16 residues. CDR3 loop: CARSPHPGQGTYEQYF. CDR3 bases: TGTGCTCGCAGCCCGCATCCGGGACAGGGCACCTACGAGCAGTACTTC.

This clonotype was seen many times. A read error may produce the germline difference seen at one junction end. The CDR3 DNA follows: TGTGCCAGCACCCCCGATGGAGGGGATCTGTTTTTT. Translating it yields CASTPDGGDLFF. The chain couples TRBV28 to TRBJ2-2; possible D gene TRBD2, 6 bases. CDR3 length: 12 amino acids. From germline, CDR1 is MDHEN and CDR2 SYDVKM.

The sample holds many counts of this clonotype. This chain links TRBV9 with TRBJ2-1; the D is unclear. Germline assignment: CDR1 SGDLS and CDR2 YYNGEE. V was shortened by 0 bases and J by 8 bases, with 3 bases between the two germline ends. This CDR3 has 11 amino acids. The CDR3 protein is CASSVADEQFF. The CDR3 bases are TGTGCCAGCAGCGTAGCAGATGAGCAGTTCTTC.

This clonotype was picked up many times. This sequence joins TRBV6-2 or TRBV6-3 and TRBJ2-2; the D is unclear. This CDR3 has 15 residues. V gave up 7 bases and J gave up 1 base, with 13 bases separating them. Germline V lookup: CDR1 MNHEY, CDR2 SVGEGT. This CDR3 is CASNLSRRNTGELFF. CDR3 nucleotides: TGTGCCAGCAATTTGAGCCGTAGGAACACCGGGGAGCTGTTTTTT.

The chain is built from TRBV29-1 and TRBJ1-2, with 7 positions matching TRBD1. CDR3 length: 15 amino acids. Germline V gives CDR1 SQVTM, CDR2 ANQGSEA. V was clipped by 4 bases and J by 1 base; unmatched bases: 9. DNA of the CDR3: TGCAGCGTTGCGGAACGGGACAGCGATAACTATGGCTACACCTTC. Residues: CSVAERDSDNYGYTF.

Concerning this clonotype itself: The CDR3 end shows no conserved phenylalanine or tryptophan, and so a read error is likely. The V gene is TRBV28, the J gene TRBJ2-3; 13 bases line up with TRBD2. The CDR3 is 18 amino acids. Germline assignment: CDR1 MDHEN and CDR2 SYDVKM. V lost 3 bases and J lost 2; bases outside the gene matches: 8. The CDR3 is CASSLGLAGSLSTDTQYS. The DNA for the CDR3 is TGTGCCAGCAGTTTGGGACTAGCGGGGTCCCTTTCCACAGATACGCAGTATTCT.

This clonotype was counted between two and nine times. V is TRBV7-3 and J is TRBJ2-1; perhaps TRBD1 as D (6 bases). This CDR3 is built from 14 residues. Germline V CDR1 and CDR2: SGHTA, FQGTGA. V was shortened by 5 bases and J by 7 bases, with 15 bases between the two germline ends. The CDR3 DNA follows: TGTGCCAGCAGCGTAGGCAGGGGCAGGAATGAGCAGTTCTTC. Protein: CASSVGRGRNEQFF.

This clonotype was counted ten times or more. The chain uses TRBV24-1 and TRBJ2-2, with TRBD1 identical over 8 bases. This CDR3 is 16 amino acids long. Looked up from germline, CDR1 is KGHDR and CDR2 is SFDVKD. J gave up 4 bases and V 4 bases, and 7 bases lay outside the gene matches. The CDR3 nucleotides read TGTGCCACCAGTGACCCTGGACAGGGCTCCACCGGGGAGCTGTTTTTT. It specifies CATSDPGQGSTGELFF.

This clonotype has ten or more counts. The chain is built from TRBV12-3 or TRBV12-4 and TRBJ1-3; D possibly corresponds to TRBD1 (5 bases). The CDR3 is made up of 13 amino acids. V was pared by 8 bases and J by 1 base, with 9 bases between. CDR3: CASGDSSGNTIYF. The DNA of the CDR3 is TGTGCCAGCGGCGACAGTTCTGGAAACACCATATATTTT.

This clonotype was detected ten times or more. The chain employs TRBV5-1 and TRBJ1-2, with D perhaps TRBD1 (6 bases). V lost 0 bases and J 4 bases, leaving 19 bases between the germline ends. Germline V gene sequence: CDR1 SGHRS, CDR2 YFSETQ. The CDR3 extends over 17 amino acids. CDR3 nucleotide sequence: TGCGCCAGCAGCTTGGCCCCGGGCAGGGGCTTCACCTATGGCTACACCTTC. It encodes CASSLAPGRGFTYGYTF.

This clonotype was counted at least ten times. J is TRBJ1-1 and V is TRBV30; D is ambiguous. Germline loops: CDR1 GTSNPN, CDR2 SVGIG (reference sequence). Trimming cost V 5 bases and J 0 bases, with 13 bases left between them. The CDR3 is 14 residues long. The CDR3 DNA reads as TGTGCCTGGGCTGAGGCATGGTTGAACACTGAAGCTTTCTTT. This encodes CAWAEAWLNTEAFF.

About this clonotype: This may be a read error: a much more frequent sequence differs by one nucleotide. Here the CDR3 DNA reads TGTGCCTGGAGTGGGGTGGATAATGAAAAACTGTTTTTT. Amino acid sequence: CAWSGVDNEKLFF. The chain couples TRBV30 to TRBJ1-4; no clear D gene. The length of the CDR3 is 13 residues. V was pared by 1 base and J by 4 bases, with 7 bases between. Looked up from germline, CDR1 is GTSNPN and CDR2 is SVGIG (reference sequence).

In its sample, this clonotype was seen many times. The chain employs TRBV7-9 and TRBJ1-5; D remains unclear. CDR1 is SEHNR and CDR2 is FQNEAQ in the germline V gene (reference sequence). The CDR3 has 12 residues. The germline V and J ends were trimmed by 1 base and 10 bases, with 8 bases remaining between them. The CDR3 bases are TGTGCCAGCAGCTTAGGCGCGGGTCCCCAGCATTTT. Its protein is CASSLGAGPQHF.

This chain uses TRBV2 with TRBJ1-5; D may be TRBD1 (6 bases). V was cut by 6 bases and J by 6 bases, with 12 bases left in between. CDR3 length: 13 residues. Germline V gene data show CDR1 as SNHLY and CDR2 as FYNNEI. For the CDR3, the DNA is TGTGCCAGCAGCCAGGGGTTTCTTCAGCCCCAGCATTTT. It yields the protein CASSQGFLQPQHF.

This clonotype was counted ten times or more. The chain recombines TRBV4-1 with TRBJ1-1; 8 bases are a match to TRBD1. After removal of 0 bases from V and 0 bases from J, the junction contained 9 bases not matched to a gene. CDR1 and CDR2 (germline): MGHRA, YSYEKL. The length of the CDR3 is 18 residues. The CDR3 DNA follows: TGCGCCAGCAGCCAAGAAGCAGCAGGGGGCCTCATGAACACTGAAGCTTTCTTT. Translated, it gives CASSQEAAGGLMNTEAFF.